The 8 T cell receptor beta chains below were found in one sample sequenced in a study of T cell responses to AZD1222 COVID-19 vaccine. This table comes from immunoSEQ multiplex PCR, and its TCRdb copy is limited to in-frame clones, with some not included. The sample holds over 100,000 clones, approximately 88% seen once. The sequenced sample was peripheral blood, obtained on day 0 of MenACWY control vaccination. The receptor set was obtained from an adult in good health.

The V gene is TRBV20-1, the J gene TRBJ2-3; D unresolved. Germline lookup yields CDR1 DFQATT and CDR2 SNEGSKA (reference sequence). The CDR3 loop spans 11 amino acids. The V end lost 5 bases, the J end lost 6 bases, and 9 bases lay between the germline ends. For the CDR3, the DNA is TGCAGTGCTTTGTTGGGGGATACGCAGTATTTT. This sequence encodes CSALLGDTQYF.

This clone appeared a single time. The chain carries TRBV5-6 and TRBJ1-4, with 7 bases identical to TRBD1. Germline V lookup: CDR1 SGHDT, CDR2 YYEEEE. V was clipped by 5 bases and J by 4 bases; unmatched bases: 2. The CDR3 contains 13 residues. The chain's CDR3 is CASRDRLNEKLFF. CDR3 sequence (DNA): TGTGCCAGCAGGGACAGGCTTAATGAAAAACTGTTTTTT.

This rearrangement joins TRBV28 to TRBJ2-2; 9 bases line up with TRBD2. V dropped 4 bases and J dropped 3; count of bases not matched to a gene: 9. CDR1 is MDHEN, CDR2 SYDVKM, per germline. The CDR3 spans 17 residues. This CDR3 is CASSSRRLAAYTGELFF. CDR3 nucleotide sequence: TGTGCCAGCAGTTCCCGGCGACTAGCGGCTTACACCGGGGAGCTGTTTTTT. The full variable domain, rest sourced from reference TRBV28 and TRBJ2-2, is DVKVTQSSRYLVKRTGEKVFLECVQDMDHENMFWYRQDPGLGLRLIYFSYDVKMKEKGDIPEGYSVSREKKERFSLILESASTNQTSMYLCASSSRRLAAYTGELFFGEGSRLTVL.

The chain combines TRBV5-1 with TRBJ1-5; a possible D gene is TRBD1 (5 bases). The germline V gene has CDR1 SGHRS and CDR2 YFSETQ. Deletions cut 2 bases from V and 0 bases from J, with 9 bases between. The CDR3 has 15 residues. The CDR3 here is CASSFSGNSNQPQHF. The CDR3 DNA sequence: TGCGCCAGCAGCTTTTCAGGGAATAGCAATCAGCCCCAGCATTTT.

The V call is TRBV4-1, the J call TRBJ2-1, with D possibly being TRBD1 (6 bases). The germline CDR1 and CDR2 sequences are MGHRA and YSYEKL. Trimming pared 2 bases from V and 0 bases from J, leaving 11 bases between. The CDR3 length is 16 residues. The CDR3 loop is CASSQWTESSYNEQFF. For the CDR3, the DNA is TGCGCCAGCAGCCAATGGACAGAGAGCTCCTACAATGAGCAGTTCTTC.

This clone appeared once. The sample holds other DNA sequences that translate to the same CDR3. The CDR3 is CASSPQGGNQPQHF. The CDR3, as DNA: TGTGCCAGTAGTCCACAGGGTGGCAATCAGCCCCAGCATTTT. The V and J genes are TRBV19 and TRBJ1-5; D might be TRBD1 (6 bases). The germline CDR1 and CDR2 sequences are LNHDA and SQIVND (reference sequence). The CDR3 is made up of 14 amino acids. V dropped 5 bases and J dropped 2 bases, with 10 bases sitting between them.

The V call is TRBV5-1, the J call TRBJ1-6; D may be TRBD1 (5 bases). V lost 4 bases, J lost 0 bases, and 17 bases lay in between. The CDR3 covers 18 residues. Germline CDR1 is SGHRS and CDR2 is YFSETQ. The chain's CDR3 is CASSPGTFLGSYNSPLHF. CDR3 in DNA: TGCGCCAGCAGCCCCGGGACCTTCCTAGGCTCCTATAATTCACCCCTCCACTTT. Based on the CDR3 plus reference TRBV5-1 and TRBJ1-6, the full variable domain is KAGVTQTPRYLIKTRGQQVTLSCSPISGHRSVSWYQQTPGQGLQFLFEYFSETQRNKGNFPGRFSGRQFSNSRSEMNVSTLELGDSALYLCASSPGTFLGSYNSPLHFGNGTRLTVT.

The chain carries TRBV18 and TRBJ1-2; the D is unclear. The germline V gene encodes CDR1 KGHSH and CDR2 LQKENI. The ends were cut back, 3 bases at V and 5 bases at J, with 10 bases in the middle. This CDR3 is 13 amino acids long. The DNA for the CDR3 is TGTGCCAGCTCACCCGGGGAGGAATATGGCTACACCTTC. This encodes CASSPGEEYGYTF.